This T cell receptor beta chain was captured by sequencing in a study of siplizumab effects on memory and regulatory T cells (dated by TCRdb to between 2018 and 2020). With regard to the full study: The study looked at the effect of siplizumab, an anti-CD2 antibody, on alloreactive T-cell subsets in allogeneic mixed lymphocyte reactions made from human PBMCs.

Library generation was performed with the immunoSEQ multiplex PCR assay. Approximately 93,000 TCR templates per sample were assayed by the deep sequencing platform. Genomic DNA extracted from sorted T cells was used for TCRbeta CDR3 sequencing. As for how the authors treated the data: The R programming language was used for clonal analysis of the TCRbeta CDR3 data. Alloreactive CD4+ and CD8+ clones were defined by comparing unstimulated samples with post-reaction CFSE-low samples. Alloreactive CD4+ clones were assigned to regulatory or non-regulatory origin by matching sequences to sorted unstimulated Treg and non-Treg repertoires. Drawn from immuneACCESS, this table holds only the in-frame rearrangements with V and J called that TCRdb kept. Clones are partly lost; checked studies trace under half to an unresolved V gene and leave the rest unexplained. D and trimming come from the DNA, and the V and J calls and clone size come from that table. The sample contains about 110,000 clones, roughly 92% of them found a single time. The ten largest make up about 1.5% of the sample.

This clone came up once. Its binding antigen is unknown. Base qualities are missing; no much larger clone stands one base away. Sorted unstimulated T cells and proliferating T cells recovered from mixed lymphocyte reactions were subjected to TCRbeta CDR3 sequencing. Fresh whole blood from approximately ten HLA-typed healthy donors was used to isolate PBMCs. The CDR3, cysteine through phenylalanine, is 13 amino acids long. Only the CDR3 portion is preserved as DNA: 39 bases, with reading frame beginning at the first base. The germline ends are 11 bases apart after V is trimmed by 8 bases and J by 0 bases. CDR1 and CDR2, per the germline V gene, are SNHLY and FYNNEI. General study outcomes and caveats: Unstimulated naive T cells appeared to be more diverse than memory T cells, and naive cells seemed to make a substantial contribution to the alloresponse. Whether proliferating Tregs from siplizumab cultures actually had suppressive function was not functionally confirmed. For roughly 80-96% of proliferating CD4+ or CD8+ clones, no naive or memory phenotype could be assigned. The cumulative frequency of alloreactive sequences that could be traced back to unstimulated CD4+ memory T cells was significantly reduced by siplizumab. Sequences below about 10^-5 frequency were poorly captured, so only a minor fraction of alloreactive clones could be mapped to unstimulated subsets. In reactions with siplizumab, an average of approximately 70% of mappable alloreactive CD4+ clones were Treg-derived, compared with 25% to 30% in control reactions.

The receptor was derived from a human donor in good health. Sample: CD4+ T cells sorted from blood. The chain is assembled from TRBV2 and TRBJ2-7; there is no confident call for the D gene. This receptor has the CDR3 CASGTAFSYEQYF. The nucleotide sequence reads TGTGCCAGCGGTACAGCCTTCTCCTACGAGCAGTACTTC.